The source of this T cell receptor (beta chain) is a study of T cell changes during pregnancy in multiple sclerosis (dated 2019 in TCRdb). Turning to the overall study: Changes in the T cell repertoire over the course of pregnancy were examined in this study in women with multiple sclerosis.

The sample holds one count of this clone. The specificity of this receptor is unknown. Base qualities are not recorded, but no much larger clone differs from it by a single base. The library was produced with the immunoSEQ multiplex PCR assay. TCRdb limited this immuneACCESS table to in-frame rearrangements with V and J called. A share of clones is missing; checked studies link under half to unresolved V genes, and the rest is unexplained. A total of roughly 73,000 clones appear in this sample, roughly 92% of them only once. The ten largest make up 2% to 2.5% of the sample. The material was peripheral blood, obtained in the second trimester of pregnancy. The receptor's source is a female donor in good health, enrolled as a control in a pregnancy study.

The DNA is TGTGCCAGCAGTTACTCATCAACAGGGGTCTATGGCTACACCTTC. Protein translation: CASSYSSTGVYGYTF. This receptor chain uses TRBV6-6 and TRBJ1-2; the junction holds 7 bases that match TRBD1. The cysteine opens and the phenylalanine closes a CDR3 of 15 amino acids. Only the CDR3 portion is preserved as DNA: 45 bases, with reading frame beginning at the first base. Per the germline V gene (reference sequence), MNHNY is the CDR1 and SVGAGI is the CDR2. For this chain, trimming is 0 bases at the V end and 4 bases at the J end, and the number of junction bases without a gene match is 5.